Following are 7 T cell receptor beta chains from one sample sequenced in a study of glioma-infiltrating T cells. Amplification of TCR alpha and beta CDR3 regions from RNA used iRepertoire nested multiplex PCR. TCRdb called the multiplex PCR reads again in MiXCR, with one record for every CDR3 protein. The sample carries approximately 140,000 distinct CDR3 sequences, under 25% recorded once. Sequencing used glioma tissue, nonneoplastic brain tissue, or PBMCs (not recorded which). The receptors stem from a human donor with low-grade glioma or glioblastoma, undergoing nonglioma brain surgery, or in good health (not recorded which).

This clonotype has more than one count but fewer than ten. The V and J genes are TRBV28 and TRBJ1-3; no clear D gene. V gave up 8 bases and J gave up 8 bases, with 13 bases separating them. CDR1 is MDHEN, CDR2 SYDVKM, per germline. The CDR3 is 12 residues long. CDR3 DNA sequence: TGTGCCAGCTCCCCGACACGGGACACCATATATTTT. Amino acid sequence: CASSPTRDTIYF.

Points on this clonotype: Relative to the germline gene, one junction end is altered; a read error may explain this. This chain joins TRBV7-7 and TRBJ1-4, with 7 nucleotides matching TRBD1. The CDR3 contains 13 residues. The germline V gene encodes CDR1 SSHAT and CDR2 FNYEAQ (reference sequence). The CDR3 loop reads CASSSGQNEKLFF. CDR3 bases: TGTGCTAGCAGCTCGGGACAGAATGAAAAACTGTTTTTT.

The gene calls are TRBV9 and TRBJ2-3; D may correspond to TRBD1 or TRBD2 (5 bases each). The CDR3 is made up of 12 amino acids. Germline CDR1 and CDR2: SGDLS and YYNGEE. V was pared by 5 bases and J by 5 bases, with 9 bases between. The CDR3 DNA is TGTGCCAGCAGGGGGGATGGAGATACGCAGTATTTT. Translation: CASRGDGDTQYF.

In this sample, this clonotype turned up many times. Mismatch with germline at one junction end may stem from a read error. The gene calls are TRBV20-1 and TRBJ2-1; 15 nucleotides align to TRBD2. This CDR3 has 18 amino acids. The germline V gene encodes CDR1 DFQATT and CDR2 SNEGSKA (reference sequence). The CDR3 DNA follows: TGCAGTGCTAGAGATGCTGCGGGACTAGCGGGGGGCTACGATGAGCAGTTCTTC. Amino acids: CSARDAAGLAGGYDEQFF.

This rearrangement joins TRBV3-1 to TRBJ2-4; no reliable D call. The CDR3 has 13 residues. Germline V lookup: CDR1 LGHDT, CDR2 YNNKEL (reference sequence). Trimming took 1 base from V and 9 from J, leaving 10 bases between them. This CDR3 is CASSQGERSIQYF. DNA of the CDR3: TGTGCCAGCAGCCAAGGGGAACGAAGCATTCAGTACTTC.

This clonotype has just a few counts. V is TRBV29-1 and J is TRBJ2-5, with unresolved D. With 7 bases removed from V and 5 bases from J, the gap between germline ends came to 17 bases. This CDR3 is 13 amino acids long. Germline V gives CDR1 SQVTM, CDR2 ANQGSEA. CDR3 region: CSALIQNGETQYF. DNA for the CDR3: TGCAGCGCTCTCATACAGAATGGGGAGACCCAGTACTTC.

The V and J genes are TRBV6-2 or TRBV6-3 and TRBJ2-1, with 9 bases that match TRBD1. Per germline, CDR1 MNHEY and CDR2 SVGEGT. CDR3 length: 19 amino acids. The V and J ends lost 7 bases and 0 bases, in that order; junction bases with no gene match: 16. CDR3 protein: CASTTIPGTGTSSYNEQFF. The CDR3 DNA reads TGTGCCAGCACCACAATCCCAGGGACAGGGACGAGCTCCTACAATGAGCAGTTCTTC.